These 18 T cell receptor beta chains were sequenced from one sample in a study of a mutant IDH1 vaccine in newly diagnosed glioma. Here immunoSEQ multiplex PCR was the method, and the copy in TCRdb shows in-frame clones only, minus some. The table includes 35,000 to 40,000 clones, 75% to 85% detected once. The antigens of these receptors remain unknown. The sample's time point: week 23, last vaccination. Each dose of the vaccine consisted of 300 ug of mutant IDH1 20-mer peptide, with topical imiquimod. The sample was PBMCs, taken from a glioma patient whose treatment included an IDH1 peptide vaccine. All receptors derive from a man aged 40-50 years with glioma.

This clone was picked up one time. The chain joins TRBV25-1 to TRBJ2-5; 7 bases are a match to TRBD2. Germline lookup yields CDR1 MGHDK and CDR2 SYGVNS. The CDR3 covers 14 residues. Trimming at V came to 7 bases and at J to 9 bases, leaving 14 bases not matched to a gene. CDR3 residues: CASTESAGVEAQYF. The CDR3 DNA reads TGTGCCAGCACAGAGTCGGCGGGAGTGGAGGCCCAGTACTTC.

V is TRBV7-8 and J is TRBJ2-5; D remains ambiguous. The CDR3 covers 12 residues. The V end lost 2 bases, the J end lost 5 bases, and 6 bases lay between the germline ends. Per the germline V gene, CDR1 is SGHVS and CDR2 is FQNEAQ. CDR3 in DNA: TGTGCCAGCAGCTTAACCTCGGAGACCCAGTACTTC. This codes for CASSLTSETQYF.

V gene TRBV6-1 combines with J gene TRBJ1-2; D uncertain. Germline loops: CDR1 MNHNS, CDR2 SASEGT. The CDR3 is 12 amino acids. Trimming pared 2 bases from V and 1 base from J, leaving 2 bases between. The CDR3 DNA reads TGTGCCAGCAGTGAATTTAACTATGGCTACACCTTC. Translating it yields CASSEFNYGYTF.

V and J are TRBV2 and TRBJ1-1; 9 nucleotides agree with TRBD1. The CDR3 extends over 14 amino acids. The V gene's germline CDR1 is SNHLY and CDR2 FYNNEI. V lost 7 bases to trimming and J lost 3 bases; unmatched junction nucleotides: 6. The CDR3 spells CASMLGQGYTEAFF. The DNA of the CDR3 is TGTGCCAGCATGCTGGGACAGGGTTACACTGAAGCTTTCTTT.

The chain joins TRBV18 to TRBJ2-7; D may be TRBD1 (6 bases). Germline assignment: CDR1 KGHSH and CDR2 LQKENI. Trimming left V 3 bases short and J 5 bases short, with 14 bases between. The CDR3 length is 14 residues. The CDR3: CASSPETGLNEQYF. The DNA for the CDR3 is TGTGCCAGCTCACCCGAGACAGGTTTAAACGAGCAGTACTTC. The variable domain in full, with the rest retrieved from reference TRBV18 and TRBJ2-7, is NAGVMQNPRHLVRRRGQEARLRCSPMKGHSHVYWYRQLPEEGLKFMVYLQKENIIDESGMPKERFSAEFPKEGPSILRIQQVVRGDSAAYFCASSPETGLNEQYFGPGTRLTVT.

V gene TRBV7-8 combines with J gene TRBJ1-1; possibly TRBD1 for D (5 bases). Germline CDR1 reads SGHVS; CDR2 reads FQNEAQ. This CDR3 is built from 13 residues. Trimming took 3 bases from V and 4 from J, leaving 9 bases between them. The CDR3 sequence is CASSFGGTTEAFF. CDR3 sequence (DNA): TGTGCCAGCAGCTTTGGGGGGACCACTGAAGCTTTCTTT.

This rearrangement joins TRBV4-1 to TRBJ1-1; D is unclear. Looked up from germline, CDR1 is MGHRA and CDR2 is YSYEKL. The CDR3 covers 15 residues. V gave up 3 bases and J gave up 3 bases, with 14 bases separating them. As DNA, the CDR3 is TGCGCCAGCAGCCAGGATGGGGTCGGGGACACTGAAGCTTTCTTT. Its protein is CASSQDGVGDTEAFF.

The CDR3 spells CASIKRGLSEKLFF. The CDR3 nucleotides are TGTGCCAGCATCAAAAGGGGGTTGTCTGAAAAACTGTTTTTT. The rearrangement links TRBV6-6 to TRBJ1-4, with D maybe TRBD1 (6 bases). Germline V gene lookup returns CDR1 MNHNY and CDR2 SVGAGI (reference sequence). V was clipped by 7 bases and J by 7 bases, with 16 bases between them. The CDR3 extends over 14 amino acids.

The V and J genes are TRBV7-9 and TRBJ1-2; a weak D match, TRBD1 (5 bases). The V end was cut by 8 bases, the J end by 4 bases, with 14 bases between. Germline V CDR1 and CDR2: SEHNR, FQNEAQ (reference sequence). The CDR3 sequence is 13 residues long. CDR3 sequence (DNA): TGTGCCAGCCGCACCGGGACGGCCTATGGCTACACCTTC. Translated: CASRTGTAYGYTF.

A single count supports this clone. The chain links TRBV5-1 to TRBJ2-4, with 9 bases aligning to TRBD1. Germline V CDR1 and CDR2: SGHRS, YFSETQ. The CDR3 runs 19 residues. With V trimmed by 0 bases and J by 0 bases, 10 bases remained unmatched. CDR3 amino acids: CASSLEFTRDRVAKNIQYF. The CDR3 bases are TGCGCCAGCAGCTTGGAGTTCACCAGGGACAGGGTAGCCAAAAACATTCAGTACTTC. Full variable domain (missing parts from reference TRBV5-1 and TRBJ2-4): KAGVTQTPRYLIKTRGQQVTLSCSPISGHRSVSWYQQTPGQGLQFLFEYFSETQRNKGNFPGRFSGRQFSNSRSEMNVSTLELGDSALYLCASSLEFTRDRVAKNIQYFGAGTRLSVL.

This clone has a handful of counts. This chain uses TRBV5-6 with TRBJ2-1, with 13 bases matching TRBD2. Looked up from germline, CDR1 is SGHDT and CDR2 is YYEEEE. Trimming took 0 bases from V and 9 from J; bases not matched to a gene: 3. The CDR3 covers 15 residues. The chain's CDR3 is CASSLGLAGGTEQFF. The CDR3 region has the DNA TGTGCCAGCAGCTTGGGACTAGCGGGAGGAACTGAGCAGTTCTTC.

This chain joins TRBV5-5 and TRBJ2-2; no reliable D call. The CDR3 contains 19 residues. Germline assignment: CDR1 SGHKS and CDR2 YYEKEE (reference sequence). The V end lost 0 bases, the J end lost 3 bases, and 21 bases lay between the germline ends. The CDR3 loop reads CASSLEQGVGWLDTGELFF. As DNA, the CDR3 is TGTGCCAGCAGCTTGGAACAAGGCGTAGGGTGGTTGGACACCGGGGAGCTGTTTTTT. The complete variable domain, with remaining parts taken from reference TRBV5-5 and TRBJ2-2, reads DAGVTQSPTHLIKTRGQQVTLRCSPISGHKSVSWYQQVLGQGPQFIFQYYEKEERGRGNFPDRFSARQFPNYSSELNVNALLLGDSALYLCASSLEQGVGWLDTGELFFGEGSRLTVL.

This rearrangement joins TRBV6-1 to TRBJ2-1, with 11 bases aligning to TRBD2. V lost 3 bases, J lost 3 bases, and 1 base stayed unmatched. This CDR3 region has 15 residues. Per germline, CDR1 MNHNS and CDR2 SASEGT. CDR3 DNA sequence: TGTGCCAGCAGTGAGACTAGCGGGGACTACAATGAGCAGTTCTTC. Protein product: CASSETSGDYNEQFF.

This clone was counted between two and nine times. The chain uses TRBV7-9 and TRBJ1-1; D remains unclear. Germline V gives CDR1 SEHNR, CDR2 FQNEAQ (reference sequence). The germline V and J ends were trimmed by 5 bases and 4 bases, with 11 bases remaining between them. The CDR3 contains 13 residues. CDR3 loop: CASSPNFGTEAFF. CDR3 bases: TGTGCCAGCAGCCCTAACTTCGGCACTGAAGCTTTCTTT.

V gene TRBV7-6 combines with J gene TRBJ1-5; tentatively, D is TRBD1 (5 bases). Germline lookup yields CDR1 SGHVS and CDR2 FNYEAQ. The CDR3 contains 17 residues. V lost 0 bases and J lost 2, with 14 bases in between. The CDR3: CASSLAGGWEGNQPQHF. The CDR3 DNA follows: TGTGCCAGCAGCTTAGCTGGGGGGTGGGAGGGCAATCAGCCCCAGCATTTT.

The chain uses TRBV4-3 and TRBJ2-7; D tentatively fits TRBD1 or TRBD2 (6 bases each). Between the trimmed V and J ends, which lost 0 bases and 2 bases, there was a span of 17 bases. The CDR3 is made up of 17 amino acids. The germline V gene has CDR1 LGHNA and CDR2 YSLEER. The chain's CDR3 is CASSQDILEGGPYEQYF. CDR3 sequence (DNA): TGCGCCAGCAGCCAAGATATCCTTGAGGGGGGACCCTACGAGCAGTACTTC.

Only one count was recorded for this clone. The chain couples TRBV11-3 to TRBJ2-1; a weak D match, TRBD2 (5 bases). The CDR3 is made up of 16 amino acids. Trimming left V 5 bases short and J 4 bases short, with 18 bases between. The V gene's germline CDR1 is SGHNT and CDR2 YENEEA. The CDR3 DNA sequence: TGTGCCAGCAGCCCTTACAGCAGCGGACCTTACAATGAGCAGTTCTTC. Translation: CASSPYSSGPYNEQFF. The entire variable domain, with the rest obtained from reference TRBV11-3 and TRBJ2-1, is as follows: EAGVVQSPRYKIIEKKQPVAFWCNPISGHNTLYWYLQNLGQGPELLIRYENEEAVDDSQLPKDRFSAERLKGVDSTLKIQPAELGDSAVYLCASSPYSSGPYNEQFFGPGTRLTVL.

The chain carries TRBV19 and TRBJ2-4, with 8 bases fitting TRBD1. This CDR3 is 13 amino acids long. Germline loops: CDR1 LNHDA, CDR2 SQIVND (reference sequence). The junction had 10 bases not matched to a gene; V was cut back by 10 bases and J by 8 bases. CDR3 sequence reads: CATTDRGRDIQYF. The DNA of the CDR3 is TGTGCCACTACCGACAGGGGAAGGGACATTCAGTACTTC.